Below, 21 T cell receptor beta chains from the same sample are listed, as sequenced in a study of blood T cell repertoires in COVID-19. The assay was immunoSEQ multiplex PCR, and TCRdb's table has in-frame clones only and misses some. Of hundreds of thousands of clones in the sample, roughly 88% were seen once. The sample was peripheral blood. Receptors originate from a human donor in a cohort sampled during active COVID-19.

The V gene is TRBV9, the J gene TRBJ1-2, with 7 bases identical to TRBD1. Germline V lookup: CDR1 SGDLS, CDR2 YYNGEE. The CDR3 runs 14 residues. Germline trimming cut 2 bases from V and 2 bases from J; bases unmatched to any gene: 3. In DNA form, the CDR3 reads TGTGCCAGCAGCGTTACACAGGGGAACTATGGCTACACCTTC. It is translated as CASSVTQGNYGYTF.

The gene calls are TRBV12-3 or TRBV12-4 and TRBJ1-1; D not certain. V was cut by 3 bases and J by 3 bases, with 8 bases left in between. This CDR3 is 13 amino acids long. The CDR3 protein is CASSLARDTEAFF. The CDR3 bases are TGTGCCAGCAGTTTGGCGAGGGACACTGAAGCTTTCTTT.

The V gene is TRBV6-6, the J gene TRBJ1-4; maybe TRBD1 (6 bases). Germline V lookup: CDR1 MNHNY, CDR2 SVGAGI (reference sequence). With 6 bases removed from V and 8 bases from J, the gap between germline ends came to 13 bases. This CDR3 has 13 residues. The CDR3 DNA reads TGTGCCAGCAGCCGGGGGGGGCAGGAAAAACTGTTTTTT. Translated: CASSRGGQEKLFF.

The V gene is TRBV6-5, the J gene TRBJ2-7; possible D gene TRBD2, 6 bases. The CDR3 is 14 amino acids. In germline, CDR1 is MNHEY, CDR2 SVGAGI. The V and J ends lost 5 bases and 3 bases respectively, with 14 bases between them. The CDR3 coding sequence is TGTGCCAGCAGTACCCCTAGCGTTTACTACGAGCAGTACTTC. This translates into CASSTPSVYYEQYF.

This clone was recorded once. CDR3 protein: CASSLLGGVGLGDTQYF. The CDR3 nucleotides read TGTGCCAGCAGCTTGTTAGGGGGAGTGGGTCTAGGAGATACGCAGTATTTT. V gene TRBV5-4 combines with J gene TRBJ2-3; maybe TRBD1 (6 bases). The CDR3 sequence is 17 residues long. CDR1 is SGHNT, CDR2 YYREEE, per germline (reference sequence). V lost 1 base, J lost 5 bases, and 20 bases lay in between.

The chain carries TRBV27 and TRBJ2-2; 9 nucleotides line up with TRBD2. The CDR3 is 14 amino acids. CDR1 is MNHEY and CDR2 is SMNVEV in the germline V gene (reference sequence). The trim removed 6 bases at V and 3 bases at J, leaving 2 bases unmatched. This CDR3 reads CASRLAGDTGELFF. DNA of the CDR3: TGTGCCAGCAGACTAGCGGGTGACACCGGGGAGCTGTTTTTT.

The DNA for the CDR3 is TGTGCCAGCAGTTACTTGGCCACTAACTATGGCTACACCTTC. Amino acids: CASSYLATNYGYTF. This chain connects TRBV6-5 to TRBJ1-2; no definite D call. Per germline, CDR1 MNHEY and CDR2 SVGAGI. V was pared by 1 base and J by 0 bases, with 6 bases between. The CDR3 consists of 14 residues.

V usage is TRBV11-1 and J usage is TRBJ2-6; D is undetermined. The CDR3 contains 13 residues. Germline values: CDR1 SGHAT, CDR2 FQDESV (reference sequence). The V end was cut by 3 bases, the J end by 5 bases, with 5 bases between. The CDR3 bases are TGTGCCAGCAGCTTTAGTCGGGCCAACGTCCTGACTTTC. As protein: CASSFSRANVLTF. Full variable domain (rest looked up from reference TRBV11-1 and TRBJ2-6): EAEVAQSPRYKITEKSQAVAFWCDPISGHATLYWYRQILGQGPELLVQFQDESVVDDSQLPKDRFSAERLKGVDSTLKIQPAELGDSAMYLCASSFSRANVLTFGAGSRLTVL.

This chain connects TRBV5-6 to TRBJ1-6; TRBD1 might be the D (5 bases). Between the trimmed V and J ends, which lost 0 bases and 9 bases, there was a span of 10 bases. The CDR3 has 14 amino acids. Germline loops: CDR1 SGHDT, CDR2 YYEEEE. The CDR3 region is CASSLAKGRSPLHF. The CDR3 DNA is TGTGCCAGCAGCTTGGCCAAGGGGCGTTCACCCCTCCACTTT.

The J gene is TRBJ1-2, the V gene TRBV5-1, with no clear D. Germline assignment: CDR1 SGHRS and CDR2 YFSETQ. V dropped 4 bases and J dropped 5 bases, with 12 bases sitting between them. CDR3 size: 13 residues. CDR3 coding DNA: TGCGCCAGCAGCCCGGAGCGGTTGTATGGCTACACCTTC. Amino acid sequence: CASSPERLYGYTF.

This clone occurred once. The chain is built from TRBV6-2 or TRBV6-3 and TRBJ1-6; the match to TRBD1 covers 9 bases. After removal of 2 bases from V and 7 bases from J, the junction contained 3 bases not matched to a gene. This CDR3 has 15 residues. Germline CDR1 and CDR2: MNHEY and SVGEGT. The CDR3 loop is CASSYTTGGNSPLHF. The CDR3 bases are TGTGCCAGCAGTTACACAACAGGGGGCAATTCACCCCTCCACTTT.

This chain uses TRBV18 with TRBJ2-2, with D perhaps matching TRBD2 (6 bases). Germline loops: CDR1 KGHSH, CDR2 LQKENI. Trimming stripped 4 bases from V and 6 bases from J, with 18 bases between. The CDR3 is 16 amino acids. The chain's CDR3 is CASSRRGITNPGELFF. The CDR3, as DNA: TGTGCCAGCTCACGCCGGGGGATCACGAATCCCGGGGAGCTGTTTTTT.

The genes are TRBV4-3 and TRBJ2-1; 7 nucleotides line up with TRBD2. Germline V gene sequence: CDR1 LGHNA, CDR2 YSLEER. The V segment lost 4 bases and the J segment 8 bases; nucleotides outside the gene matches: 11. There are 15 residues in the CDR3. The CDR3 loop is CASSRLSGEGDEQFF. For the CDR3, the DNA is TGCGCCAGCAGCCGACTAAGCGGGGAAGGCGATGAGCAGTTCTTC.

The chain is built from TRBV27 and TRBJ2-5; maybe TRBD2 (6 bases). Germline loops: CDR1 MNHEY, CDR2 SMNVEV (reference sequence). The CDR3 totals 15 residues. V was pared by 0 bases and J by 3 bases, with 11 bases between. CDR3 sequence: CASSLSPGVEETQYF. The CDR3 nucleotides are TGTGCCAGCAGTTTATCCCCGGGGGTTGAAGAGACCCAGTACTTC.

The chain links TRBV28 to TRBJ1-5; possibly TRBD1 for D (5 bases). The CDR3 contains 15 residues. Looked up from germline, CDR1 is MDHEN and CDR2 is SYDVKM. V lost 4 bases, J lost 7 bases, and 17 bases lay in between. CDR3 in amino acids: CASSWVLGGEQPQHF. CDR3 in DNA: TGTGCCAGCAGTTGGGTACTCGGGGGAGAACAGCCCCAGCATTTT.

This rearrangement joins TRBV7-2 to TRBJ1-1; D call uncertain. This CDR3 spans 14 amino acids. Trimming removed 5 bases from V and 8 bases from J, with 18 bases in between. The V gene's germline CDR1 is SGHTA and CDR2 FQGNSA. The CDR3 sequence: CASSPTPGVVEAFF. The DNA for the CDR3 is TGTGCCAGCAGCCCAACCCCCGGGGTGGTAGAAGCTTTCTTT.

The V gene is TRBV19, the J gene TRBJ1-3; TRBD1 might be the D (6 bases). In germline, CDR1 is LNHDA, CDR2 SQIVND (reference sequence). Trimming removed 1 base at V and 3 bases at J, with 7 bases between. This CDR3 is 14 amino acids long. CDR3 amino acids: CASSIGTDGNTIYF. The CDR3 nucleotides read TGTGCCAGTAGTATAGGGACAGATGGAAACACCATATATTTT.

This chain uses TRBV7-2 with TRBJ2-7; 11 bases are shared with TRBD2. Germline V gene sequence: CDR1 SGHTA, CDR2 FQGNSA. This CDR3 spans 13 amino acids. After removal of 2 bases from V and 9 bases from J, the junction contained 3 bases not matched to a gene. Written as DNA, the CDR3 is TGTGCCAGCAGCTTATTGACTAGCGGGGTGCAGTACTTC. Protein product: CASSLLTSGVQYF.

The V call is TRBV7-6, the J call TRBJ2-1; 11 bases agree with TRBD2. Germline assignment: CDR1 SGHVS and CDR2 FNYEAQ. V gave up 3 bases and J gave up 5 bases; unmatched junction bases: 9. CDR3 length: 17 residues. In nucleotides, the CDR3 is TGTGCCAGCAGCTTCTCAATAGCGGGGGGGCTTGACAATGAGCAGTTCTTC. Translated, it gives CASSFSIAGGLDNEQFF. The full variable domain, completed using reference TRBV7-6 and TRBJ2-1, is GAGVSQSPRYKVTKRGQDVALRCDPISGHVSLYWYRQALGQGPEFLTYFNYEAQQDKSGLPNDRFSAERPEGSISTLTIQRTEQRDSAMYRCASSFSIAGGLDNEQFFGPGTRLTVL.

The chain has TRBV24-1 and TRBJ2-1, with a tentative D call TRBD2 (5 bases). This CDR3 is 14 amino acids long. CDR1 is KGHDR and CDR2 is SFDVKD in the germline V gene. V gave up 0 bases and J gave up 8 bases, with 10 bases separating them. CDR3 sequence reads: CATSDLGEADEQFF. The CDR3 DNA reads TGTGCCACCAGTGATTTGGGGGAAGCGGATGAGCAGTTCTTC.

CDR3 sequence reads: CASSEPGPETQYF. The CDR3 coding sequence is TGTGCCAGCAGTGAACCAGGGCCAGAGACCCAGTACTTC. The gene calls are TRBV6-1 and TRBJ2-5; D is perhaps TRBD1 (5 bases). Germline V gene sequence: CDR1 MNHNS, CDR2 SASEGT. Trimming stripped 2 bases from V and 4 bases from J, with 8 bases between. The CDR3 is 13 residues long.